This T cell receptor beta chain was documented in a study of control samples from healthy donors and cancer patients. The CDR3 has 13 amino acids. Profiled with immunoSEQ multiplex PCR; TCRdb holds only in-frame clones, not every one. Among 190,000 or so clones listed, roughly 91% were seen once. J is TRBJ2-3 and V is TRBV21-1; the table's D call of TRBD1 was not tested on the DNA. TRBV21-1 is given as a pseudogene. The receptor was derived from a young man in good health. Material for sequencing was blood. CDR3 DNA: TGTGCCAGCACAGGGACAGACACAGATACGCAGTATTTT. As protein: CASTGTDTDTQYF.